This T cell receptor (beta chain) was captured in a study of blood T cell repertoires in COVID-19. CDR1 and CDR2 (germline): KGHSH, LQKENI. This CDR3 region has 17 residues. Trimming took 3 bases from V and 0 from J, leaving 12 bases between them. Here immunoSEQ multiplex PCR was the method, and the copy in TCRdb shows in-frame clones only, minus some. Among 300,000 to 400,000 clones listed, about 88% were seen once. The material sequenced was peripheral blood. The sequence was collected from a woman aged 70 to 79 with COVID-19, enrolled during active disease. The V and J genes are TRBV18 and TRBJ2-6; no clear D gene. CDR3 sequence reads: CASSPTWASSGANVLTF. The CDR3 bases are TGTGCCAGCTCACCCACCTGGGCCAGCTCTGGGGCCAACGTCCTGACTTTC.